This T cell receptor beta chain was sequenced for a study of T cell responses to AZD1222 COVID-19 vaccine. TCRdb's table, derived via immunoSEQ multiplex PCR, lists solely in-frame clones and lacks some. This table has 150,000 to 200,000 clones, less than 95% appearing once. CDR1 is MNHEY, CDR2 SVGAGI, per germline. V trimming: 4 bases; J trimming: 6 bases; junction bases outside the gene matches: 12. The length of the CDR3 is 16 residues. Sequencing was performed on peripheral blood, taken on day 0 of AZD1222 vaccination. This TCR was recovered from an adult in good health. V is TRBV6-5 and J is TRBJ2-3, with 8 positions matching TRBD2. Written as DNA, the CDR3 is TGTGCCAGCAGTTCCTTGGGACTACCGGGGGGGGATACGCAGTATTTT. As protein: CASSSLGLPGGDTQYF.